This TCR beta chain was recovered during a study of OX40 agonist ivuxolimab in advanced cancers. Looking at the study overall: Having had anti-PD-1, anti-PD-L1 or anti-CTLA-4 therapy before was allowed, and approximately 40% had some.

General study points: CD4+ and CD8+ blood T cells expanded clonally by week 6 at 0.1 to 3.0 mg/kg. Certain nonresponders likewise exhibited a low normalized T-cell clonal expansion. On average, CD8+ T cells had more expanded clones than CD4+.

For this clone: As yet, its antigen is unknown.

Repertoires were generated with immunoSEQ multiplex PCR, while TCRdb's copy carries only in-frame clones and drops some. This table holds 60,000 or so clones, 84% found once. The V and J ends lost 3 bases and 4 bases, in that order; junction bases with no gene match: 5. In germline, CDR1 is MGHRA, CDR2 YSYEKL. The CDR3 is 15 residues long. The specimen comprised CD4+ or CD8+ T cells sorted from blood, sampled in a trial of the OX40 agonist ivuxolimab. V is TRBV4-1 and J is TRBJ2-5, with 10 bases identical to TRBD2. This sequence was found in an adult with an advanced solid tumor such as melanoma, head and neck, liver or kidney cancer. The CDR3 protein is CASSHQRGGRETQYF. The CDR3 nucleotides read TGCGCCAGCAGCCACCAGCGGGGGGGCCGAGAGACCCAGTACTTC.